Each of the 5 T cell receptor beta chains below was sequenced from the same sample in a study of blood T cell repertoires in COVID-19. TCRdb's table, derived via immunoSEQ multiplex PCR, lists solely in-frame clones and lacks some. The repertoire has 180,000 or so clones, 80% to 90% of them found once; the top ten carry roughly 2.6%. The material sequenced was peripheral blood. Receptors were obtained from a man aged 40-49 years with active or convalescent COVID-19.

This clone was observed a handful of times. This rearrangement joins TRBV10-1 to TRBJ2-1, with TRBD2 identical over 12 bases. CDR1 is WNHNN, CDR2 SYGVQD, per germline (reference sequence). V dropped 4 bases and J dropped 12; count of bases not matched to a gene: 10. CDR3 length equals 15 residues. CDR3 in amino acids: CASSALAGGPGRQFF. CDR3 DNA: TGCGCCAGCAGTGCTCTAGCGGGGGGGCCGGGTCGGCAGTTCTTC.

The CDR3 is CASSEGSGTGANVLTF. The CDR3 DNA is TGCGCCAGCAGTGAGGGGTCAGGGACTGGGGCCAACGTCCTGACTTTC. This chain links TRBV10-1 with TRBJ2-6, with a weak D call TRBD1 (5 bases). CDR3 length: 16 residues. Trimming pared 2 bases from V and 2 bases from J, leaving 10 bases between. CDR1 is WNHNN, CDR2 SYGVQD, per germline (reference sequence).

CDR3 coding DNA: TGTGCCAGCAGCGTAGAACTAGCGGGGGATCAAATCTACAATGAGCAGTTCTTC. This codes for CASSVELAGDQIYNEQFF. The chain is built from TRBV9 and TRBJ2-1; 11 nucleotides agree with TRBD2. This CDR3 region has 18 residues. The germline V gene has CDR1 SGDLS and CDR2 YYNGEE. Germline trimming cut 0 bases from V and 3 bases from J; bases unmatched to any gene: 8.

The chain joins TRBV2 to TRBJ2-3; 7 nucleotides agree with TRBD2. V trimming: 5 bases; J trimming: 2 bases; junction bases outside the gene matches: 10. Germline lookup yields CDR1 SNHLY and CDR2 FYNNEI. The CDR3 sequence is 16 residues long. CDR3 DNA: TGTGCCAGCAGTCTCTCTAGCGGACCTAACACAGATACGCAGTATTTT. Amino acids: CASSLSSGPNTDTQYF.

The CDR3 DNA reads TGTGCCAGCAGAGGACAGGGGAAAGAGACCCAGTACTTC. It yields the protein CASRGQGKETQYF. V and J are TRBV2 and TRBJ2-5, with 9 positions matching TRBD1. In germline, CDR1 is SNHLY, CDR2 FYNNEI. J lost 3 bases, V lost 6 bases, and 2 bases had no gene match. The CDR3 covers 13 residues. The full variable domain, in which reference TRBV2 and TRBJ2-5 provide the parts outside the CDR3, is EPEVTQTPSHQVTQMGQEVILRCVPISNHLYFYWYRQILGQKVEFLVSFYNNEISEKSEIFDDQFSVERPDGSNFTLKIRSTKLEDSAMYFCASRGQGKETQYFGPGTRLLVL.